Described below is a single T cell receptor (beta chain) sequence and its context. Its antigen is not known. MiXCR was run by TCRdb on the 5' RACE reads, yielding one entry per CDR3 protein. The sample lists approximately 480,000 distinct CDR3 sequences, roughly 18% occurring once. The sample belongs to a study of T-cell memory formation after mild COVID-19. Turning to the study itself: Largely donor-specific sequence clusters came from two donors.

Germline CDR1 is MGHRA and CDR2 is YSYEKL. V lost 0 bases, J lost 3 bases, and 14 bases lay in between. The CDR3 covers 16 residues. Study observations and caveats: CM and EM subsets held most contracting CD4+ clones; EMRA held CD8+ ones. Among clones contracting day 15 to 85, CD4/CD8 was balanced, whereas later expanders leaned CD4+.

The sequenced sample consisted of PBMCs or a T cell subset sorted from them (not recorded which). The V gene is TRBV4-1, the J gene TRBJ1-1; D call uncertain. The receptor comes from an adult woman who had mild COVID-19 (a few samples of this study predate the infection). Cell type and time point are not known. The CDR3 reads CASSQDAGLGDTEAFF. CDR3 bases: TGCGCCAGCAGCCAAGATGCTGGCCTTGGAGACACTGAAGCTTTCTTT.